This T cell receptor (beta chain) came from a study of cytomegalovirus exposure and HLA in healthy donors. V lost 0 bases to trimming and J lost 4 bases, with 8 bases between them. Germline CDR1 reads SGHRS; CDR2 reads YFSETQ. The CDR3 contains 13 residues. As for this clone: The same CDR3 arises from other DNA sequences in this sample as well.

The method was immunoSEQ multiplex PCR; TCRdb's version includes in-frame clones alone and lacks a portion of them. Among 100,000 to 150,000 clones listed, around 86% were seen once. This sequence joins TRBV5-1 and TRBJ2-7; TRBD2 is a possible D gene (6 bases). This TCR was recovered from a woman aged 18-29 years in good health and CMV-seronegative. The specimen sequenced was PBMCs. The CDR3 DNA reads TGCGCCAGCAGCTTGGGGACTACTTACGAGCAGTACTTC. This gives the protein CASSLGTTYEQYF.